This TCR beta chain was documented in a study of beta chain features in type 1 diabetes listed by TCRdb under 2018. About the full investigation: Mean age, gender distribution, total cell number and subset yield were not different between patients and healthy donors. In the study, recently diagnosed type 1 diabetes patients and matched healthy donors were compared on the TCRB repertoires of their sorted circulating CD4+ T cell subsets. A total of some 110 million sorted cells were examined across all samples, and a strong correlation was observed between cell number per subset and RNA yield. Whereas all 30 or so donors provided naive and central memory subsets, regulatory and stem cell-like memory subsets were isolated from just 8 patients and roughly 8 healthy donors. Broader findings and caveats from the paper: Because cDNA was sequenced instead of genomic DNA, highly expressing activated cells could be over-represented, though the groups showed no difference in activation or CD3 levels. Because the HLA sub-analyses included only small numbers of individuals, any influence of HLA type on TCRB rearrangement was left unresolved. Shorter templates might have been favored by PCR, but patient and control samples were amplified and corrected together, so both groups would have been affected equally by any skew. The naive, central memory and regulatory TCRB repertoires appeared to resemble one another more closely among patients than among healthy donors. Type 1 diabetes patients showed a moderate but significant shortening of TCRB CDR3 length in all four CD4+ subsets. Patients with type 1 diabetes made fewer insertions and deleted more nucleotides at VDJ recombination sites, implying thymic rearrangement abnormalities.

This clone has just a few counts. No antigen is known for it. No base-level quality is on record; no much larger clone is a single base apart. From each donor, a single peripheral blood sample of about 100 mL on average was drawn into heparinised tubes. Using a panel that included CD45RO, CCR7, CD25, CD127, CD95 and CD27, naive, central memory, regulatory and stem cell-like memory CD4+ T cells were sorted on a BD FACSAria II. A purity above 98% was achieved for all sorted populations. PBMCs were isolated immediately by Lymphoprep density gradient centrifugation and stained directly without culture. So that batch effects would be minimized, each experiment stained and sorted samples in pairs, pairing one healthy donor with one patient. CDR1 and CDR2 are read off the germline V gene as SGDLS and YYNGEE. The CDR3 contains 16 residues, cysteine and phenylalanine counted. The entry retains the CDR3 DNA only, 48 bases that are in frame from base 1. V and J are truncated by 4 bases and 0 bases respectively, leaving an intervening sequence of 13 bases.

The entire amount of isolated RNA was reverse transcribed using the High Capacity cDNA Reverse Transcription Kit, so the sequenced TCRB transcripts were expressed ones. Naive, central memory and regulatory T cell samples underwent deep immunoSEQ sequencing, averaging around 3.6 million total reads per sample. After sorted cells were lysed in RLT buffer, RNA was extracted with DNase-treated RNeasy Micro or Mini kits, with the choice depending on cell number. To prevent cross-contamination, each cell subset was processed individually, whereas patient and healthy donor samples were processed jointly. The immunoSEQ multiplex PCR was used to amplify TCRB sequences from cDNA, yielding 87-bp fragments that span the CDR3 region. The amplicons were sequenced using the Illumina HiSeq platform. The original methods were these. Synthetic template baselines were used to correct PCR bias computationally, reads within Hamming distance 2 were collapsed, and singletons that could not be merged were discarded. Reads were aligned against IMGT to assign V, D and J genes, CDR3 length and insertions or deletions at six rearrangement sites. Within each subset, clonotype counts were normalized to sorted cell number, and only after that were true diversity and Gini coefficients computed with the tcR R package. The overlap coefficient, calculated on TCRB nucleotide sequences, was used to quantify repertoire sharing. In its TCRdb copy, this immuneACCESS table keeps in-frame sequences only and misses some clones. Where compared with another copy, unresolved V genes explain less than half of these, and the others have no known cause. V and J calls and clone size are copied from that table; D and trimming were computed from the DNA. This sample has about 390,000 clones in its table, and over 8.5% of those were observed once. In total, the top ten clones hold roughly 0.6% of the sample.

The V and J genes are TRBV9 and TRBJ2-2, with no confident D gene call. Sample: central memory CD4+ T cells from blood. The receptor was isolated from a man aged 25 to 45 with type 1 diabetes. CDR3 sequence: CASSRSPSTNTGELFF. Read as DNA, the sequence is TGTGCCAGCAGCCGGTCCCCGAGCACGAACACCGGGGAGCTGTTTTTT.